These 20 T cell receptor beta chains share one sample of origin, sequenced in a study of T-cell reconstitution after alpha-beta-depleted transplantation in children. Unique molecular identifiers tagged the TCRbeta library. TCRdb processed the PCR reads anew with MiXCR; each CDR3 protein has one entry. The data contain some 550,000 distinct CDR3 sequences, roughly 24% of them singletons. The source material was PBMCs, mostly from graft donor cells, sampled 360 days after TCRalphabeta/CD19-depleted stem cell transplant. These receptors all stem from a boy younger than two who had a stem cell transplant for acute myeloid leukemia, so the T cells may come from the graft donor.

Ten or more counts support this clonotype. This chain joins TRBV5-1 and TRBJ2-7; tentative D call: TRBD1 (6 bases). The CDR3 contains 14 residues. V was shortened by 2 bases and J by 2 bases, with 11 bases between the two germline ends. Looked up from germline, CDR1 is SGHRS and CDR2 is YFSETQ. This CDR3 is CASSFTTGAYEQYF. The DNA for the CDR3 is TGCGCCAGCAGCTTCACGACAGGAGCCTACGAGCAGTACTTC.

This clonotype was counted many times. V gene TRBV27 combines with J gene TRBJ2-7; 7 bases line up with TRBD2. This CDR3 region has 13 residues. With 4 bases clipped from V and 3 bases from J, the junction kept 3 bases outside the gene matches. The V gene's germline CDR1 is MNHEY and CDR2 SMNVEV (reference sequence). CDR3 loop: CASSSGGGYEQYF. CDR3 DNA sequence: TGTGCCAGCAGTTCTGGGGGGGGCTACGAGCAGTACTTC.

CDR3 in amino acids: CASSFTGGYTEAFF. In nucleotides, the CDR3 is TGTGCCAGCAGCTTTACAGGGGGCTACACTGAAGCTTTCTTT. The chain uses TRBV5-5 and TRBJ1-1; the match to TRBD1 covers 9 bases. The junction had 2 bases not matched to a gene; V was cut back by 2 bases and J by 3 bases. There are 14 residues in the CDR3. CDR1 and CDR2 from the germline V gene are SGHKS and YYEKEE (reference sequence).

V usage is TRBV7-2 and J usage is TRBJ2-7, with 10 bases fitting TRBD2. V shed 1 base and J 3 bases; nucleotides not matched to a gene: 9. The germline V gene encodes CDR1 SGHTA and CDR2 FQGNSA. The CDR3 covers 17 residues. The CDR3 bases are TGTGCCAGCAGCTTAGGCCCAGCGGGGGGGGCAATCTACGAGCAGTACTTC. It specifies CASSLGPAGGAIYEQYF.

This clonotype was recorded a few times. One end of the junction varies from germline; a read error may be responsible. V and J are TRBV20-1 and TRBJ1-2; D is possibly TRBD1 (5 bases). The germline gives CDR1 DFQATT, CDR2 SNEGSKA (reference sequence). This CDR3 is built from 15 residues. CDR3 residues: CSARDWMTDYYGYTF. CDR3 coding DNA: TGCAGTGCTCGAGATTGGATGACAGATTACTATGGCTACACCTTC.

This clonotype came up a few times. The CDR3 is CASSFLGQRLQETQYF. CDR3 in DNA: TGCGCCAGCAGCTTCCTAGGACAGCGACTTCAAGAGACCCAGTACTTC. The rearrangement joins TRBV5-1 to TRBJ2-5; D may be TRBD1 (6 bases). Germline V gives CDR1 SGHRS, CDR2 YFSETQ. The CDR3 is 16 amino acids. V was pared by 2 bases and J by 2 bases, with 16 bases between.

The rearrangement joins TRBV20-1 to TRBJ1-2; TRBD1 is a possible D gene (6 bases). Germline-derived CDR1 and CDR2 are DFQATT and SNEGSKA (reference sequence). V dropped 0 bases and J dropped 5 bases, with 19 bases sitting between them. The CDR3 length is 16 residues. The CDR3: CSARDRAKGGQYGYTF. CDR3 nucleotide sequence: TGCAGTGCTAGAGATCGGGCAAAGGGGGGCCAGTATGGCTACACCTTC.

The table lists this clonotype with a count of one. The CDR3 here is CASSLVWDGSTDTQYF. The CDR3 coding sequence is TGTGCCAGCAGTTTAGTGTGGGACGGCTCCACAGATACGCAGTATTTT. The chain employs TRBV28 and TRBJ2-3, with D possibly being TRBD1 or TRBD2 (5 bases each). The germline CDR1 and CDR2 sequences are MDHEN and SYDVKM. Trimming left V 2 bases short and J 2 bases short, with 14 bases between. This CDR3 is 16 amino acids long.

The rearrangement joins TRBV5-1 to TRBJ2-7; perhaps TRBD1 as D (6 bases). The V gene lost 4 bases and the J gene lost 0 bases, with 17 bases spanning the gap. CDR1 and CDR2 (germline): SGHRS, YFSETQ. The CDR3 totals 16 residues. CDR3 protein: CASSRTQGSYSYEQYF. The CDR3 DNA reads TGCGCCAGCAGCCGAACCCAGGGGTCTTACTCCTACGAGCAGTACTTC.

This clonotype has just a few counts. V is TRBV12-3 or TRBV12-4 and J is TRBJ2-7; 7 nucleotides line up with TRBD2. The CDR3 is 14 residues long. V trimming: 4 bases; J trimming: 4 bases; junction bases outside the gene matches: 7. CDR3 residues: CASSSPGGSYEQYF. As DNA, the CDR3 is TGTGCCAGCAGTTCGCCGGGAGGAAGTTACGAGCAGTACTTC.

This clonotype was observed a few times. The chain links TRBV6-5 to TRBJ1-5; no reliable D call. This CDR3 comprises 14 residues. The germline V gene has CDR1 MNHEY and CDR2 SVGAGI. The germline V and J ends were trimmed by 4 bases and 3 bases, with 10 bases remaining between them. The CDR3: CASSWAGVNQPQHF. CDR3 DNA: TGTGCCAGCAGTTGGGCAGGAGTCAATCAGCCCCAGCATTTT.

The chain uses TRBV7-9 and TRBJ2-1; D perhaps matches TRBD2 (6 bases). Between the trimmed V and J ends, which lost 1 base and 7 bases, there was a span of 14 bases. The CDR3 totals 15 residues. Germline CDR1 SEHNR, CDR2 FQNEAQ (reference sequence). Written as DNA, the CDR3 is TGTGCCAGCAGCTTAGGAATGACTAGAGGGAATGAGCAGTTCTTC. Amino acid sequence: CASSLGMTRGNEQFF. Complete variable domain (other parts from reference TRBV7-9 and TRBJ2-1): DTGVSQNPRHKITKRGQNVTFRCDPISEHNRLYWYRQTLGQGPEFLTYFQNEAQLEKSRLLSDRFSAERPKGSFSTLEIQRTEQGDSAMYLCASSLGMTRGNEQFFGPGTRLTVL.

V usage is TRBV27 and J usage is TRBJ2-7; 9 nucleotides line up with TRBD2. The CDR3 has 15 amino acids. Germline assignment: CDR1 MNHEY and CDR2 SMNVEV (reference sequence). J was trimmed by 3 bases and V by 2 bases; bases with no gene match: 5. The CDR3 region has the DNA TGTGCCAGCAGTTTAGCGGGGGGGCCTGGCTACGAGCAGTACGTC. Its translation is CASSLAGGPGYEQYV.

The chain links TRBV12-3 or TRBV12-4 to TRBJ2-7; 10 bases align to TRBD1. V lost 7 bases to trimming and J lost 4 bases; unmatched junction nucleotides: 1. The CDR3 length is 12 residues. The chain's CDR3 is CASKGQGYEQYF. The CDR3 region has the DNA TGTGCCAGCAAGGGACAGGGGTACGAGCAGTACTTC.

The chain recombines TRBV20-1 with TRBJ1-1; D uncertain. This CDR3 comprises 11 residues. CDR1 DFQATT and CDR2 SNEGSKA come from the germline V gene (reference sequence). V was pared by 4 bases and J by 7 bases, with 10 bases between. CDR3 protein: CSAKGGGEAFF. The CDR3 bases are TGCAGTGCTAAGGGAGGAGGTGAAGCTTTCTTT.

This clonotype was detected a few times. Here the CDR3 DNA reads TGTGCCAGTGGGATGACGGGGCCATTCTCAGATACGCAGTATTTT. Its protein product is CASGMTGPFSDTQYF. The rearrangement uses TRBV5-5 and TRBJ2-3; either TRBD1 or TRBD2 may supply D (5 bases each). Between the trimmed V and J ends, which lost 8 bases and 4 bases, there was a span of 20 bases. This CDR3 is built from 15 residues. Germline loops: CDR1 SGHKS, CDR2 YYEKEE (reference sequence).

The chain carries TRBV12-3 or TRBV12-4 and TRBJ2-5; D perhaps matches TRBD2 (5 bases). Trimming cost V 6 bases and J 7 bases, with 15 bases left between them. This CDR3 has 13 amino acids. The CDR3: CASSTRSSGTQYF. The CDR3 bases are TGTGCCAGCAGCACTAGAAGTTCGGGGACCCAGTACTTC.

This chain joins TRBV24-1 and TRBJ2-6; no clear D gene. Trimming shortened V by 3 bases and J by 0 bases, and 8 bases separated the two germline ends. Germline values: CDR1 KGHDR, CDR2 SFDVKD. The CDR3 has 16 amino acids. The CDR3 DNA follows: TGTGCCACCAGTGATGAGACGGTCTCTGGGGCCAACGTCCTGACTTTC. Amino acids: CATSDETVSGANVLTF.

This clonotype was counted at least ten times. The CDR3, as DNA: TGTGCCAGCAGCCAAGTGGATACAGGGACCTCCTACAATGAGCAGTTCTTC. It encodes CASSQVDTGTSYNEQFF. The chain is built from TRBV14 and TRBJ2-1, with D possibly being TRBD1 (6 bases). This CDR3 spans 17 amino acids. Per germline, CDR1 SGHDN and CDR2 FVKESK. Trimming took 1 base from V and 0 from J, leaving 13 bases between them.

The CDR3 sequence is CSAQGQGHEKLFF. CDR3 sequence (DNA): TGCAGTGCTCAGGGACAGGGACATGAAAAACTGTTTTTT. V gene TRBV20-1 combines with J gene TRBJ1-4; TRBD1 matches 9 bases. This CDR3 is 13 amino acids long. Germline CDR1 DFQATT, CDR2 SNEGSKA (reference sequence). Losses at the gene ends were 5 bases for V and 6 bases for J; bases not matched to a gene: 4.